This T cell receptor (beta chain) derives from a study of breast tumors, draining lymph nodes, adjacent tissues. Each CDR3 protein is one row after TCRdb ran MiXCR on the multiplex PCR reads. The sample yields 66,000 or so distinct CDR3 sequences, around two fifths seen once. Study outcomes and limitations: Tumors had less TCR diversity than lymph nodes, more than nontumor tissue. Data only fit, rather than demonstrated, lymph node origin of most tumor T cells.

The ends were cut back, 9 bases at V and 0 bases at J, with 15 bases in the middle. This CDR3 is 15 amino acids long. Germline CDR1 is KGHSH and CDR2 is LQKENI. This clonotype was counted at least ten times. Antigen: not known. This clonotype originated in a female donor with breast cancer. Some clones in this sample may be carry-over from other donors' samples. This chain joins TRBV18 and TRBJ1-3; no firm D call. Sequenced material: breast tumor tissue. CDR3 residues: CASHLDRTSGNTIYF. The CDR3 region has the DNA TGTGCCAGTCATCTAGACCGGACCTCTGGAAACACCATATATTTT.